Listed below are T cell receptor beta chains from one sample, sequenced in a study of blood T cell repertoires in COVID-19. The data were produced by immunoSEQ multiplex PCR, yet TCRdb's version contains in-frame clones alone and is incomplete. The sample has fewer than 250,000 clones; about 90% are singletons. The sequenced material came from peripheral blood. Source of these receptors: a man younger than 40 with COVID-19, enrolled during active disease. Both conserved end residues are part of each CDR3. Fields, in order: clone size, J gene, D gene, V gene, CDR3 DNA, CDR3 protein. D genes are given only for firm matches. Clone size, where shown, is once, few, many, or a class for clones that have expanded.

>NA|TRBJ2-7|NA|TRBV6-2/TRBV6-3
TGTGCCAGCAGTTGGTACAGGGCCTACGAGCAGTACTTC
CASSWYRAYEQYF
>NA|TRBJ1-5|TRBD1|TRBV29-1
TGCAGCGTGAATACAGGGGGGCCAGAGGGGCCCCAGCATTTT
CSVNTGGPEGPQHF
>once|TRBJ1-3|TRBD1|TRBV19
TGTGCCAGTAGTGAACCGGGACAGGTCTCTGGAAACACCATATATTTT
CASSEPGQVSGNTIYF
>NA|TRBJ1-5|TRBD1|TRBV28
TGTGCCACCAAGGAACGGACAGGGGGCGGGCAGCCCCAGCATTTT
CATKERTGGGQPQHF
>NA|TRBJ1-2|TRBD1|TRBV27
TGTGCCAGCAGGGTGGGGACAGGCGGCTACACCTTC
CASRVGTGGYTF
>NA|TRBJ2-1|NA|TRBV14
TGTGCCAGCAGCCAAGAAGGGGCGACGGCCCAGTTCTTC
CASSQEGATAQFF
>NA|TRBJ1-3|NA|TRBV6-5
TGTGCCAGCAGTAGCGGGACCTCTGGAAACACCATATATTTT
CASSSGTSGNTIYF
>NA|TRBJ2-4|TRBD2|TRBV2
TGTGCCAGCAGATATCAGGTAGCGGGGGGGAACATTCAGTACTTC
CASRYQVAGGNIQYF
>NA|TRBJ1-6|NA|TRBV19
TGTGCCAGTCGGACAGCCTCCTATAATTCACCCCTCCACTTT
CASRTASYNSPLHF
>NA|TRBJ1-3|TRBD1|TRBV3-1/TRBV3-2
TGTGCCAGCAGCCAGGGACAGGCCCACTCTGGAAACACCATATATTTT
CASSQGQAHSGNTIYF
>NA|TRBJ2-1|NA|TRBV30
TGTGCCTGGAGTGTAGACAGCGCGTACAATGAGCAGTTCTTC
CAWSVDSAYNEQFF
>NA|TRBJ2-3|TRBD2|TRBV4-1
TGCGCCAGCAGAAGCCGGACTAGCGGGAGCACAGATACGCAGTATTTT
CASRSRTSGSTDTQYF
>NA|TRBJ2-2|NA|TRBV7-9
TGTGCCAGCAGCCCTCGTGCGAACACCGGGGAGCTGTTTTTT
CASSPRANTGELFF
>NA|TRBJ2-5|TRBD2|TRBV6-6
TGTGCCAGCATCGGGAGGCTACAAGAGACCCAGTACTTC
CASIGRLQETQYF
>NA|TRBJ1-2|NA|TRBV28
TGTGCCAGCAGTATAATTTCGACAGGCTTCAATTATGGCTACACCTTC
CASSIISTGFNYGYTF
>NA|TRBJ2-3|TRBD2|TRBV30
TGTGCCTCAAAACCCGCGGGGGGCCTGGATACGCAGTATTTT
CASKPAGGLDTQYF
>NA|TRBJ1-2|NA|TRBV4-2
TGTGCCAGCAGCCAAGAGGCGACACCTACTAACTATGGCTACACCTTC
CASSQEATPTNYGYTF
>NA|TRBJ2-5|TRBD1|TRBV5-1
TGCGCCAGCAGCCCACACAGGGGGCAAGAGACCCAGTACTTC
CASSPHRGQETQYF
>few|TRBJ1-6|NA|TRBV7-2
TGTGCCAGCAGCTCCAACATGGCCAATTCACCCCTCCACTTT
CASSSNMANSPLHF
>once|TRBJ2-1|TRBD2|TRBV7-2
TGTGCCAGCAGCTCATTGAGACTAGCAGTGAATGAGCAGTTCTTC
CASSSLRLAVNEQFF
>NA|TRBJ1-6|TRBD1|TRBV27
TGTGCCAGCAGTTTAGAATCCAGGGGGCTGCCACCCCTCCACTTT
CASSLESRGLPPLHF
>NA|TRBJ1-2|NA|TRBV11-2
TGTGCCAGCACCTTCTCAGGGGCCCTGGTGGATGGCTACACCTTC
CASTFSGALVDGYTF
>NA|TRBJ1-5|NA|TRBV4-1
TGCGCCAGCAGCCAAGCGGGGGACAATCAGCCCCAGCATTTT
CASSQAGDNQPQHF
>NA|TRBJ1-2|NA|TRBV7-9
TGTGCCAGCAGCTTAGGGACAGTCAATAACTATGGCTACACCTTC
CASSLGTVNNYGYTF
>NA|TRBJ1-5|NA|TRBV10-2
TGCGCCAGCAGTGAGACCCAGGGTCAGCCCCAGCATTTT
CASSETQGQPQHF
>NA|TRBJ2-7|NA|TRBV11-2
TGTGCCAGCAGCTTACAGGCCTCCTACGAGCAGTACTTC
CASSLQASYEQYF
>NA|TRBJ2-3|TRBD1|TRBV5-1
TGCGCCAGCAGCTGGCGACAGGGGGCAAAAGGAGATACGCAGTATTTT
CASSWRQGAKGDTQYF
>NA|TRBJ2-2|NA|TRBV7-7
TGTGCCAGCAGCTTAGAAAGGGGGTCCACCGGGGAGCTGTTTTTT
CASSLERGSTGELFF
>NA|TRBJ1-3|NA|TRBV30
TGTGCCTGGAGTGTAGGGAGCTCTGGAAACACCATATATTTT
CAWSVGSSGNTIYF
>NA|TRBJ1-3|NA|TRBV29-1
TGCAGCGTTGGTCCACTCTCTGGAAACACCATATATTTT
CSVGPLSGNTIYF
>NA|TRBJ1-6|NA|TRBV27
TGTGCCAGCAGTCCAGCCGGGGGGCTGAATTCACCCCTCCACTTT
CASSPAGGLNSPLHF
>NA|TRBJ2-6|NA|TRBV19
TGTGCCAGTAGTTCTGCGGGGGCCAACGTCCTGACTTTC
CASSSAGANVLTF
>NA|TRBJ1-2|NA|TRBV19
TGTGCCAGTAGTTCTGACAGCTTGTCTGGCTACACCTTC
CASSSDSLSGYTF
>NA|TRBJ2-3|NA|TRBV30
TGTGCCTGGAGTGTTGGCACAAGAGATACGCAGTATTTT
CAWSVGTRDTQYF
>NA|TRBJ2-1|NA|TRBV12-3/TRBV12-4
TGTGCCAGCAGTTTCGGGGACGCGGGAGAGCAGTTCTTC
CASSFGDAGEQFF
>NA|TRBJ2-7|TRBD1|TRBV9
TGTGCCAGCAGCGTAGTCGGGACAGATGCGGACGAGCAGTACTTC
CASSVVGTDADEQYF
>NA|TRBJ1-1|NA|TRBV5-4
TGTGCCAGCAGCTTGGATGGGGGCGCGCACACTGAAGCTTTCTTT
CASSLDGGAHTEAFF
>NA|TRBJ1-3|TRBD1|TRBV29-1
TGCAGCGTTGGGGGACAGTACTCTGGAAACACCATATATTTT
CSVGGQYSGNTIYF
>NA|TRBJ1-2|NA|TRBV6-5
TGTGCCAGCAGTTCCAGCGGGACTTACTATGGCTACACCTTC
CASSSSGTYYGYTF
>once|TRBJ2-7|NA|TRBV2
TGTGCCAATCTAGGTACCTCCGCCGAGCAGTACTTC
CANLGTSAEQYF
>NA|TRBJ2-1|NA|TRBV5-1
TGCGCCAGCAGCTTCTCCATGGACAGTATTACCTACAATGAGCAGTTCTTC
CASSFSMDSITYNEQFF
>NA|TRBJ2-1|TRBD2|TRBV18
TGTGCCAGCTCATCCTTTTCGAGCGGGGGGGCCTACAATGAGCAGTTCTTC
CASSSFSSGGAYNEQFF
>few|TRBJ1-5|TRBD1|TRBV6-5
TGTGCCAGCAGCCAAGGACAGGAGGGTCAGCCCCAGCATTTT
CASSQGQEGQPQHF
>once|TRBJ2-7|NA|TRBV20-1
TGCAGTGCTAGGGCGGTGTACGAGCAGTACTTC
CSARAVYEQYF
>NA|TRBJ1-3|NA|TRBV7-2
TGTGCCAGCAGCACCCGGCAGGGGCTTACTGGAAACACCATATATTTT
CASSTRQGLTGNTIYF